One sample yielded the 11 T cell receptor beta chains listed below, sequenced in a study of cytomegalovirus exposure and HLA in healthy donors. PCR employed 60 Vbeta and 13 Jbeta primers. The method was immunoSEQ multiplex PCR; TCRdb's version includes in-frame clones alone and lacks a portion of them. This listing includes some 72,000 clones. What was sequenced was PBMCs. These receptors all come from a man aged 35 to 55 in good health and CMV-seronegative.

CDR3 residues: CASSSSTGQGSYTF. The CDR3 nucleotides are TGTGCCAGCAGTTCCTCAACGGGACAGGGGAGCTACACCTTC. The chain uses TRBV27 and TRBJ1-2; 10 nucleotides match TRBD1. Losses at the gene ends were 4 bases for V and 9 bases for J; bases not matched to a gene: 8. Germline values: CDR1 MNHEY, CDR2 SMNVEV (reference sequence). This CDR3 has 14 residues.

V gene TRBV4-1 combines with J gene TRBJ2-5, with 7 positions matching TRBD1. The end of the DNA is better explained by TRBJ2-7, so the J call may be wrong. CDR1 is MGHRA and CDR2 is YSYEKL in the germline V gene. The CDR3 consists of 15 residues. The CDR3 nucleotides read TGCGCCAGCAGCCAGCCAGGGGACAGTTCCTACGAGCAGTACTTC. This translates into CASSQPGDSSYEQYF.

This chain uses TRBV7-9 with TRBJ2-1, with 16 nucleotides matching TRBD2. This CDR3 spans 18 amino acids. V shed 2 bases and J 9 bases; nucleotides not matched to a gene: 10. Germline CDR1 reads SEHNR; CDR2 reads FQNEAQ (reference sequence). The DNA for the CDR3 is TGTGCCAGCAGCTTAAACCATGGGACTAGCGGGGGGGCGCGTGAGCAGTTCTTC. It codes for CASSLNHGTSGGAREQFF.

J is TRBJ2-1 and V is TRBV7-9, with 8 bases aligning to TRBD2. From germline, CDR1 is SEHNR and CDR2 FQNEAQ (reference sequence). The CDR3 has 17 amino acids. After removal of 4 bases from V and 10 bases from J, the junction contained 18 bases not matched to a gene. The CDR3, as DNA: TGTGCCAGCAGCTCCCAGCCCGGGAGGGGTATCGTAAGGGAGCAGTTCTTC. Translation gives CASSSQPGRGIVREQFF.

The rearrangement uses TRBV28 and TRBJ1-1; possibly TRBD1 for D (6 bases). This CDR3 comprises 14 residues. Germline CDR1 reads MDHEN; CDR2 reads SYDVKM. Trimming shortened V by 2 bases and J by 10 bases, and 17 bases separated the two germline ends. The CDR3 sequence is CASSLRGGGYGAFF. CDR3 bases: TGTGCCAGCAGTTTACGAGGGGGAGGGTATGGAGCTTTCTTT.

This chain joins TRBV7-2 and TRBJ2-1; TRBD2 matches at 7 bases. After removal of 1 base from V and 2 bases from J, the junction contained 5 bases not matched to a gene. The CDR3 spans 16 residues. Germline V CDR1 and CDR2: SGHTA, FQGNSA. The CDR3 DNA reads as TGTGCCAGCAGCTTAGTGACTAGCAGAACCTACAATGAGCAGTTCTTC. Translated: CASSLVTSRTYNEQFF.

CDR3 DNA sequence: TGTGCCAGTAGTATTCAGCGGGAGGGCCTAACCGAGCAGTACTTC. It yields the protein CASSIQREGLTEQYF. J is TRBJ2-7 and V is TRBV19, with 10 bases lining up with TRBD2. The CDR3 has 15 amino acids. In germline, CDR1 is LNHDA, CDR2 SQIVND (reference sequence). J was trimmed by 6 bases and V by 3 bases; bases with no gene match: 8. Variable domain in full (rest from reference TRBV19 and TRBJ2-7): DGGITQSPKYLFRKEGQNVTLSCEQNLNHDAMYWYRQDPGQGLRLIYYSQIVNDFQKGDIAEGYSVSREKKESFPLTVTSAQKNPTAFYLCASSIQREGLTEQYFGPGTRLTVT.

The CDR3 protein is CASSTSTGRGEYEQYF. The CDR3 nucleotides read TGTGCCAGCAGCACATCCACAGGGAGAGGGGAATACGAGCAGTACTTC. The chain links TRBV11-2 to TRBJ2-7; D is possibly TRBD1 (6 bases). CDR1 is SGHAT, CDR2 FQNNGV, per germline. The CDR3 spans 16 residues. With 5 bases removed from V and 4 bases from J, the gap between germline ends came to 21 bases.

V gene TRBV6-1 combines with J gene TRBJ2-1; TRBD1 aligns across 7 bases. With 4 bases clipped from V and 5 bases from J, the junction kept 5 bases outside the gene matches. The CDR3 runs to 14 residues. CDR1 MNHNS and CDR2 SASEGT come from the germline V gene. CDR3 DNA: TGTGCCAGCAGTGGGGGACAGAGTAACAATGAGCAGTTCTTC. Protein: CASSGGQSNNEQFF.

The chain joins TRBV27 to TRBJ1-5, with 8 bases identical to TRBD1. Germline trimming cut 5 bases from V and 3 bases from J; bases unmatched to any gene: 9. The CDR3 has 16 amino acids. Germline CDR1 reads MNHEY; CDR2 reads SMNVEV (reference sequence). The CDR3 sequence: CASSLLGTGSNQPQHF. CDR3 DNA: TGTGCCAGCAGTCTCCTCGGGACAGGATCCAATCAGCCCCAGCATTTT.

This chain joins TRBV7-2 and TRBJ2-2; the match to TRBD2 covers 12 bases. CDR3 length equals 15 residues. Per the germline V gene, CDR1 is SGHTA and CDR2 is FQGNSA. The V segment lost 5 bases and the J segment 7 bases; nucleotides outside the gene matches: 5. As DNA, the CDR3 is TGTGCCAGCAGCCCCGCACTAGCGGGGGGCGGGGAGCTGTTTTTT. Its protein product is CASSPALAGGGELFF.